This is a list of T cell receptor beta chains from one sample in a study of cytomegalovirus exposure and HLA in healthy donors. This table comes from immunoSEQ multiplex PCR, and its TCRdb copy is limited to in-frame clones, with some not included. The data contain some 150,000 clones, 86% of them singletons. Sequenced material: PBMCs. These receptors all stem from a human donor in good health. The CDR3 runs from the conserved cysteine through the conserved F or W. D genes are given only for firm matches. Size values are once, few and many counts, or a class for expanded clones, and some rows have none.

d_call	cdr3_length	v_call	j_call	clone_size	cdr3_aa	cdr3_nt
TRBD1	13	TRBV6-5	TRBJ1-1	NA	CASSLTGTVEAFF	TGTGCCAGCAGTTTGACCGGGACAGTTGAAGCTTTCTTT
TRBD2	19	TRBV7-3	TRBJ2-1	NA	CASSISGISGKGKGNEQFF	TGTGCCAGCAGCATATCGGGGATAAGCGGGAAGGGTAAAGGAAATGAGCAGTTCTTC
TRBD1	18	TRBV7-2	TRBJ1-5	NA	CASSLGLRGTDYNQPQHF	TGTGCCAGCAGCTTAGGACTCCGAGGGACAGATTACAATCAGCCCCAGCATTTT
NA	14	TRBV5-1	TRBJ2-7	NA	CASSLVAQGHEQYF	TGCGCCAGCAGCTTGGTTGCGCAGGGCCACGAGCAGTACTTC
TRBD2	16	TRBV27	TRBJ2-1	NA	CASSLVGTSGTNEQFF	TGTGCCAGCAGTTTGGTAGGGACTAGCGGGACCAATGAGCAGTTCTTC
NA	15	TRBV11-3	TRBJ1-2	NA	CASSLKRGTAYGYTF	TGTGCCAGCAGCTTAAAAAGGGGGACGGCCTATGGCTACACCTTC
NA	12	TRBV29-1	TRBJ1-1	few	CSAWDINTEAFF	TGCAGCGCCTGGGACATTAACACTGAAGCTTTCTTT
NA	15	TRBV6-1	TRBJ1-1	NA	CASTAKSTGGTEAFF	TGTGCCAGCACCGCAAAGTCAACCGGGGGCACTGAAGCTTTCTTT
TRBD1	16	TRBV11-2	TRBJ2-5	NA	CASSLLTGGAGETQYF	TGTGCCAGCAGCTTATTGACAGGGGGGGCGGGAGAGACCCAGTACTTC
NA	12	TRBV2	TRBJ2-7	few	CASISGAYEQYF	TGTGCCAGCATATCAGGGGCCTACGAGCAGTACTTC
TRBD1	13	TRBV19	TRBJ1-1	few	CASSGQGGGEAFF	TGTGCCAGTAGCGGACAGGGCGGCGGTGAAGCTTTCTTT